This T cell receptor beta chain was obtained from a study of CD8+ T cells in alopecia areata. The treatment: oral pan-JAK inhibitor, 5-10 mg twice daily. Germline values: CDR1 MNHNY, CDR2 SVGAGI (reference sequence). The CDR3 has 10 amino acids. V was pared by 4 bases and J by 7 bases, with 4 bases between. Following extraction, RNA underwent reverse transcription to cDNA, which served as the sequencing template. Method: immunoSEQ multiplex PCR; TCRdb's copy keeps in-frame clones and lacks some. This sample has roughly 200,000 clones, with less than 45% found just once. The TCR sequence derives from a human donor with alopecia areata. Sequenced here: CD4+ T cells sorted from blood, sampled at approximately week 36, from a patient treated with tofacitinib. The rearrangement uses TRBV6-6 and TRBJ1-1; D not certain. The CDR3 bases are TGTGCCAGCAGTTCGAGTGAAGCTTTCTTT. It codes for CASSSSEAFF.